The source of this TCR beta chain is a study of shared clonotypes between healthy human individuals. V lost 2 bases, J lost 5 bases, and 15 bases lay in between. This CDR3 has 14 amino acids. In germline, CDR1 is GTSNPN, CDR2 SVGIG (reference sequence). Profiled with immunoSEQ multiplex PCR; TCRdb holds only in-frame clones, not every one. The table shows about 1,500,000 clones, with approximately 96% occurring only once. The sequenced sample was naive CD4+ T cells sorted from blood. Documented subset: CD45RA+ positively selected. J is TRBJ1-1 and V is TRBV30; TRBD1 might be the D (6 bases). The receptor was isolated from a man aged 30 to 39 in good health. The CDR3 region has the DNA TGTGCCTGGAGTATTAACAGGGCCCAGACTGAAGCTTTCTTT. Translated: CAWSINRAQTEAFF.